These 8 T cell receptor beta chains came from one sample sequenced in a study of response to subunit inactivated influenza vaccine. One entry per CDR3 protein results from TCRdb running MiXCR on the RT-PCR reads. The table lists about 520,000 distinct CDR3 sequences, more than 7% of them singletons. The sample was PBMCs from blood, taken around 25 months after vaccination. Receptors were obtained from a man between 50 and 75 years old who received an inactivated influenza vaccine.

This chain uses TRBV12-3 or TRBV12-4 with TRBJ2-3, with no clear D. Trimming left V 8 bases short and J 2 bases short, with 11 bases between. There are 13 residues in the CDR3. CDR3 nucleotides: TGTGCCAGCTGTCAGGATCCCACAGATACGCAGTATTTT. This codes for CASCQDPTDTQYF.

The rearrangement joins TRBV28 to TRBJ1-4; D is unclear. The CDR3 has 14 amino acids. Looked up from germline, CDR1 is MDHEN and CDR2 is SYDVKM. Deletions cut 5 bases from V and 10 bases from J, with 17 bases between. CDR3 nucleotides: TGTGCCAGCAGTCCGACCCGCGGAGGAGGAAAACTGTTTTTT. Translation gives CASSPTRGGGKLFF. The full variable domain, its missing parts supplied by reference TRBV28 and TRBJ1-4, is DVKVTQSSRYLVKRTGEKVFLECVQDMDHENMFWYRQDPGLGLRLIYFSYDVKMKEKGDIPEGYSVSREKKERFSLILESASTNQTSMYLCASSPTRGGGKLFFGSGTQLSVL.

This clonotype has ten or more counts. The V and J genes are TRBV2 and TRBJ1-6; D uncertain. Germline V gives CDR1 SNHLY, CDR2 FYNNEI. V dropped 7 bases and J dropped 3 bases, with 13 bases sitting between them. The CDR3 has 15 amino acids. CDR3 DNA: TGTGCCAGCACCCTACGGCAGTTCTATAATTCACCCCTCCACTTT. Residues: CASTLRQFYNSPLHF.

The rearrangement joins TRBV29-1 to TRBJ1-5; the D is unclear. Germline V gives CDR1 SQVTM, CDR2 ANQGSEA. The CDR3 consists of 14 residues. With 4 bases removed from V and 2 bases from J, the gap between germline ends came to 12 bases. The CDR3 DNA follows: TGCAGCGTTGCCGACACGGTCGGCAATCAGCCCCAGCATTTT. It is translated as CSVADTVGNQPQHF.

This clonotype was counted many times. V usage is TRBV18 and J usage is TRBJ2-3; D is unresolved. V was trimmed by 0 bases and J by 3 bases, leaving 4 bases between them. This CDR3 comprises 13 residues. Germline V gives CDR1 KGHSH, CDR2 LQKENI. The CDR3 nucleotides are TGTGCCAGCTCACCACCGGTTACAGATACGCAGTATTTT. Translating gives CASSPPVTDTQYF.

This clonotype was observed many times. The CDR3 here is CASREGLAGGIYNEQFF. CDR3 nucleotides: TGCGCCAGCAGAGAAGGACTAGCGGGGGGGATCTACAATGAGCAGTTCTTC. The chain couples TRBV10-2 to TRBJ2-1, with 15 bases that match TRBD2. Germline V lookup: CDR1 WSHSY, CDR2 SAAADI. The CDR3 loop spans 17 amino acids. With 6 bases clipped from V and 3 bases from J, the junction kept 6 bases outside the gene matches.

The sample holds a few counts of this clonotype. This rearrangement joins TRBV12-3 or TRBV12-4 to TRBJ1-2, with D perhaps TRBD1 (6 bases). The V gene lost 6 bases and the J gene lost 6 bases, with 14 bases spanning the gap. CDR3 size: 13 residues. In DNA, the CDR3 is TGTGCCAGCAGAGGGGGGGGCAGGGATGGCTACACCTTC. Amino acids: CASRGGGRDGYTF.

A note on this clonotype: At one of its ends the junction is not consistent with the germline gene, which may arise from a read error. The chain combines TRBV7-2 with TRBJ2-3; D is unresolved. There are 15 residues in the CDR3. Germline assignment: CDR1 SGHTA and CDR2 FQGNSA. The chain's CDR3 is CASSFPGHSRDTQYF. CDR3 sequence (DNA): TGTGCCAGCAGCTTCCCGGGTCATAGCAGAGATACGCAGTATTTT.